The present T cell receptor (beta chain) was sequenced within a study of beta chain features in type 1 diabetes. For the study at large: Healthy donors and patients showed comparable age, gender and cell yields.

As every portion of the isolated RNA was reverse transcribed, the sequencing read expressed TCRB transcripts. TCRdb's copy holds only in-frame clones and misses some; the assay was immunoSEQ multiplex PCR. The sample includes about 300,000 clones, less than 15% of them seen just once. CD4+ cells of the naive, central memory, regulatory and stem cell-like memory types were sorted via CD45RO/CCR7/CD25/CD127/CD95/CD27. With regard to this clone: The target antigen is unknown.

Study-level points and caveats: For Type 1 diabetes patients, all four CD4+ subsets carried TCRB CDR3s that were moderately but significantly shorter. Fewer insertions but more deletions were seen at VDJ junctions in type 1 diabetes patients.

The J segment lost 0 bases and the V segment lost 5 bases, leaving 11 bases of the junction unmatched. Germline V lookup: CDR1 MGHDK, CDR2 SYGVNS. The CDR3 extends over 18 amino acids. This TCR was sampled from a young woman with type 1 diabetes. The V gene is TRBV25-1, the J gene TRBJ1-1, with 11 positions matching TRBD1. Sequences were obtained from naive CD4+ T cells from blood. The CDR3 reads CASSMTPGQGDMNTEAFF. In DNA, the CDR3 is TGTGCCAGCAGTATGACACCGGGACAGGGGGATATGAACACTGAAGCTTTCTTT.